This section outlines one T cell receptor beta chain sequence together with its context. The antigen remains unidentified. This sample is drawn from a study of vaccination and CD4 T cells after COVID-19. Findings and limits, study-wide: Among those convalescent, a median around 87% of reactive clones emerged solely post-vaccination.

Stated treatment: approximately nine-day PBMC culture with coronavirus spike peptide pools or control peptides (ViraFEST assay). Cultured CD4+ T cells had their DNA profiled by the Oncomine TCR Beta short-read assay. TCRdb re-analysed the PCR reads in MiXCR, keeping a single row per CDR3 protein. In the table there are about 12,000 distinct CDR3 sequences, 61% of which are singletons. V shed 5 bases, J shed 8 bases, and the junction held 14 bases outside the gene matches. Germline V gene sequence: CDR1 MNHEY, CDR2 SVGAGI. This CDR3 spans 15 amino acids. The receptor was isolated from a human donor who had recovered from COVID-19. Sequencing was performed on CD4+ T cells from blood, cultured in vitro. This chain joins TRBV6-5 and TRBJ1-2; 7 nucleotides agree with TRBD1. CDR3 sequence reads: CASSQSTGSLRGYTF. The CDR3, as DNA: TGTGCCAGCAGTCAGTCGACAGGGTCTCTGCGGGGCTACACCTTC.